This TCR beta chain was captured by sequencing in a study of T-cell memory formation after mild COVID-19. Study summary: Largely, the TCR clusters proved donor specific.

Study-wide results and caveats: Second-wave clones peaking on day 37 lacked confirmed SARS-CoV-2 specificity. The appearance of some responding clones in pre-infection memory suggested that cross-reactive memory joined.

MiXCR was run by TCRdb on the 5' RACE reads, yielding one entry per CDR3 protein. The sample yields about 130,000 distinct CDR3 sequences, 15% to 20% seen once. This clonotype came up a few times. The antigen is not known. CDR3 length: 15 residues. Germline V lookup: CDR1 SGHTA, CDR2 FQGTGA. Trimming took 5 bases from V and 9 from J; bases not matched to a gene: 5. This sequence originates from a man younger than 35 who had mild COVID-19 (a few samples of this study predate the infection). Cell type and time point are not known. V and J are TRBV7-3 and TRBJ1-6; TRBD1 matches at 12 bases. The sequencing sample was made of PBMCs or a T cell subset sorted from them (not recorded which). CDR3 nucleotides: TGTGCCAGCAGCCTCCGGGACAGGGGGCTTTCACCCCTCCACTTT. This encodes CASSLRDRGLSPLHF.